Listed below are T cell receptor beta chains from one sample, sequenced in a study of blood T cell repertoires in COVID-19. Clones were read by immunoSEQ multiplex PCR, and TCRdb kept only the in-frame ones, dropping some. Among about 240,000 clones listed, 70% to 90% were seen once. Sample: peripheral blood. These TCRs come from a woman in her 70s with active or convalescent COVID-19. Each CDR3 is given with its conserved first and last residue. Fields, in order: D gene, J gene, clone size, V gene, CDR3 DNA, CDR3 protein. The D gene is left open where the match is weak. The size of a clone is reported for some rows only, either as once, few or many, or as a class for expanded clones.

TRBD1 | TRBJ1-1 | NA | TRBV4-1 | TGCGCCAGCAACCAGGGGGCGAAAACTGAAGCTTTCTTT | CASNQGAKTEAFF
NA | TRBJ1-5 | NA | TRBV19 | TGTGCCAGTAGTGCGGGGCAGTTGGTCCGTCAGCCCCAGCATTTT | CASSAGQLVRQPQHF
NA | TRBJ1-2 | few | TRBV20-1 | TGCAGTGCTAGTCTGCCTCGGGGGACTAACTATGGCTACACCTTC | CSASLPRGTNYGYTF
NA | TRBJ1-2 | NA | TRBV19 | TGTGCATGCGACAAGCCAGGATCTTACTATGGCTACACCTTC | CACDKPGSYYGYTF
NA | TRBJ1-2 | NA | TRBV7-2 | TGTGCCAGCAGCCTGTCCATTAGCGACTATGGCTACACCTTC | CASSLSISDYGYTF
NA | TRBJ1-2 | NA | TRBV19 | TGTGCCAGTATGGAAGGGGCGCATGGCTACACCTTC | CASMEGAHGYTF
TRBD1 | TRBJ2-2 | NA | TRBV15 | TGTGCCACCGCCGGGACAGGGTCTGTCGGGGAGCTGTTTTTT | CATAGTGSVGELFF
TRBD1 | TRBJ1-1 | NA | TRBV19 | TGTGCCAGTAGAAAGGGGGCGGCCAGAATGAACACTGAAGCTTTCTTT | CASRKGAARMNTEAFF
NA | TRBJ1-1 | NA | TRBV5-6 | TGTGCCACCAGTGCGCAGGAACAGGCTGAAGCTTTCTTT | CATSAQEQAEAFF
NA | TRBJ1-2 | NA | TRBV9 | TGTGCCAGCAGCGCCCAAGAGGACAGACTATATGGCTACACCTTC | CASSAQEDRLYGYTF
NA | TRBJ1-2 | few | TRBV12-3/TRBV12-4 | TGTGCCAGCAGTCCCCCGCAGGGAGGAGGCTACACCTTC | CASSPPQGGGYTF
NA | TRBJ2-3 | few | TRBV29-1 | TGCAGCGTTAATGCTGGGGTGGAGGGCACGCAGTATTTT | CSVNAGVEGTQYF
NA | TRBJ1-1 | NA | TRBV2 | TGTGCCAGCGCCCCTGGTCCTAGGAACACTGAAGCTTTCTTT | CASAPGPRNTEAFF
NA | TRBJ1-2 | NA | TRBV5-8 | TGTGCCAGCAGCGGGGATCAACAGGTCTATGGCTACACCTTC | CASSGDQQVYGYTF
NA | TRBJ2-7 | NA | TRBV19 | TGTGCCAGTAAGTCGGACACCCAATACGAGCAGTACTTC | CASKSDTQYEQYF
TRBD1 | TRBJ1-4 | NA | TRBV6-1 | TGTGCCAGCGGTGAGACAGGGGAGGATGAAAAACTGTTTTTT | CASGETGEDEKLFF
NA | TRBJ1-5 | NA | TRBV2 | TGTGCCAGCGGACTGACGGGGGATCAGCCCCAGCATTTT | CASGLTGDQPQHF
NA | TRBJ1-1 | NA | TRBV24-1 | TGTGCCACCAGAGAACAGGGTTTGAACACTGAAGCTTTCTTT | CATREQGLNTEAFF
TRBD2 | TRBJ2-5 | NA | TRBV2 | TGTGCCAGCACCCCTGGGGGGGGGCAAGAGACCCAGTACTTC | CASTPGGGQETQYF
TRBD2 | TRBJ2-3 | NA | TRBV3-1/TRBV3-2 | TGTGCCAGCAGCCAAGAAACGGTAGCGGGGAAGGGAACAGATACGCAGTATTTT | CASSQETVAGKGTDTQYF
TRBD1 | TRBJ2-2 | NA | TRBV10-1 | TGCGCCAGCAGCCCCGGGACAGGGAACACCGGGGAGCTGTTTTTT | CASSPGTGNTGELFF
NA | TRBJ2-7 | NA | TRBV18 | TGTGCCAGCTCACCACTTAGGACAACTTCCTACGAGCAGTACTTC | CASSPLRTTSYEQYF
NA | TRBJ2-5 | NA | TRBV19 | TGTGCCAGTAGAACACAGGCTGGCCAAGAGACCCAGTACTTC | CASRTQAGQETQYF
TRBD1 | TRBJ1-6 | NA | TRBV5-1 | TGCGCCAGCAGCGATCACCGGGACAGGGGTTCACCCCTCCACTTT | CASSDHRDRGSPLHF
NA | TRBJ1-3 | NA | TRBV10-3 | TGTGCCATCAGTGAGCTCAGAGGAGGAAACACCATATATTTT | CAISELRGGNTIYF
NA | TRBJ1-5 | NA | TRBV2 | TGTGCCAGCGAAGAAAGGGGCTCATATAGCAATCAGCCCCAGCATTTT | CASEERGSYSNQPQHF
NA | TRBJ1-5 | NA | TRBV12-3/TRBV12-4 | TGTGCCAGCAGTAGAGGAGGGAATCAGCCCCAGCATTTT | CASSRGGNQPQHF
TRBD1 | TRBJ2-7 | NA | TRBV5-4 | TGTGCCAGCAGCCCTCGGGACAGGGGCTACGAGCAGTACTTC | CASSPRDRGYEQYF
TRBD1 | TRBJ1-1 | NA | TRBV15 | TGTGCCACCAGCAGAGATGGGACAGGGGGAACGGTCACTGAAGCTTTCTTT | CATSRDGTGGTVTEAFF
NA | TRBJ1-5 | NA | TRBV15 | TGTGCCACCAGCAGAGATCCCGGAGGAGATCAGCCCCAGCATTTT | CATSRDPGGDQPQHF
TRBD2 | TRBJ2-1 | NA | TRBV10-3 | TGTGCCATCAGCGTCACCCGGACTAGCGGGATCAGAGATGAGCAGTTCTTC | CAISVTRTSGIRDEQFF
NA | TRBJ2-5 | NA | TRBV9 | TGTGCCAGCAGCGTAACAGGTGGGGAAGAGACCCAGTACTTC | CASSVTGGEETQYF
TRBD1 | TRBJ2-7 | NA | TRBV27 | TGTGCCAGCAGTTTGGCCCTGACAGGGAGAGGTTACGAGCAGTACTTC | CASSLALTGRGYEQYF
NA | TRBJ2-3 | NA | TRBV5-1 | TGCGCCAGCAGCAGAGCATCAGATACGCAGTATTTT | CASSRASDTQYF
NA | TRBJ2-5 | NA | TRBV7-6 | TGTGCCAGCAGCTTAAATCCCCGGGTTGGGGAGACCCAGTACTTC | CASSLNPRVGETQYF
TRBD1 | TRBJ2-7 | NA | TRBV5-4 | TGTGCCAGCAGCTTGGTGACAGGGTTCGCCTACGAGCAGTACTTC | CASSLVTGFAYEQYF
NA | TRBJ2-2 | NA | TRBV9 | TGTGCCAGCAGCCCCGGTCACTTCAACACCGGGGAGCTGTTTTTT | CASSPGHFNTGELFF
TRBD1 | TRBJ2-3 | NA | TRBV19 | TGTGCCAGTAGCCTGGGACAGGCAGTAGGAGATACGCAGTATTTT | CASSLGQAVGDTQYF
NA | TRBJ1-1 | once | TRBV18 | TGTGCCAGCTCAGTAGGGCAGGGCAGTGAAGCTTTCTTT | CASSVGQGSEAFF
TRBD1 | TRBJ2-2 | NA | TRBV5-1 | TGCGCCAGCAGCTTGCAGGACAGGGGAACCGGGGAGCTGTTTTTT | CASSLQDRGTGELFF